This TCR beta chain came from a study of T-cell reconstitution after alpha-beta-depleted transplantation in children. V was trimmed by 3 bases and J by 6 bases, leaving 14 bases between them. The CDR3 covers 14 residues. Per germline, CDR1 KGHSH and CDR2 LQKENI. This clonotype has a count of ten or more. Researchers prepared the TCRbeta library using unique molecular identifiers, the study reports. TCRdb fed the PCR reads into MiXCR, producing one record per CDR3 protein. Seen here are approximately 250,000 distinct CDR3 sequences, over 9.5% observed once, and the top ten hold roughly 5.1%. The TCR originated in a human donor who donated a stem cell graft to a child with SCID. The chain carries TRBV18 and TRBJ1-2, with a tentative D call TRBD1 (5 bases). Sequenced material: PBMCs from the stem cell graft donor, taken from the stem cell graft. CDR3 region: CASSPDSLRHGYTF. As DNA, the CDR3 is TGTGCCAGCTCACCCGACAGTCTACGGCATGGCTACACCTTC.